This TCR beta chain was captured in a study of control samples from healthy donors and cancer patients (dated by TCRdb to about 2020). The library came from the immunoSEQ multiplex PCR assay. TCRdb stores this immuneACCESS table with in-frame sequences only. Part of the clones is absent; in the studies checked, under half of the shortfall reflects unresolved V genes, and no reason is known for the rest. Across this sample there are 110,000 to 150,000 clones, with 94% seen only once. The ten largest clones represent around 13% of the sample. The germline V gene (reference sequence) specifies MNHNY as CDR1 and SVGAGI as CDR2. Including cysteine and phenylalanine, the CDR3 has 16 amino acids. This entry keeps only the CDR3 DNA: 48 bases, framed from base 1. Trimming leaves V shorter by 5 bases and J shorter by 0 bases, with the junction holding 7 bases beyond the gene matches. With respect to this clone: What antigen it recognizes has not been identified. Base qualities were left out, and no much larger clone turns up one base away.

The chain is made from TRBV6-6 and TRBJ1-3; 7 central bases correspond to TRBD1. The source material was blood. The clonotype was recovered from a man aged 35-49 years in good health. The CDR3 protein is CASSRQGPDSGNTIYF. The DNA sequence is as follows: TGTGCCAGCAGTCGACAGGGTCCAGACTCTGGAAACACCATATATTTT.